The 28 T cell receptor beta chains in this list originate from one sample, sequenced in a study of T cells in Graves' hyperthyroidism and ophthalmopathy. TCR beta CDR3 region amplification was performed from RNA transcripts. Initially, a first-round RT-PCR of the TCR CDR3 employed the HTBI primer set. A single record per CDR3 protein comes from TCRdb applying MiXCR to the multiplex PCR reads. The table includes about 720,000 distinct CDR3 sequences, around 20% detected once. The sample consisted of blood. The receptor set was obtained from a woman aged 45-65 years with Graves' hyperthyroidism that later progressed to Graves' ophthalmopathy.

The CDR3 DNA reads as TGTGCCAGCAGCCAAACAATGGGGGCGGGGTTCGCAGATACGCAGTATTTT. This codes for CASSQTMGAGFADTQYF. J is TRBJ2-3 and V is TRBV6-1; the D gene could be TRBD1 or TRBD2 (6 bases each). Germline loops: CDR1 MNHNS, CDR2 SASEGT. The CDR3 contains 17 residues. V dropped 6 bases and J dropped 4 bases, with 23 bases sitting between them.

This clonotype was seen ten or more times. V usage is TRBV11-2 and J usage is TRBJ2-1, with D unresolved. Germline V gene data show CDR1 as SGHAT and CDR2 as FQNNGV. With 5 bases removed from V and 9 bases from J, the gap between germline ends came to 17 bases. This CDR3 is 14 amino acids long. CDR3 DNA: TGTGCCAGCAGCCTAGTTGCGGTGGCGGCTGAGCAGTTCTTC. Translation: CASSLVAVAAEQFF.

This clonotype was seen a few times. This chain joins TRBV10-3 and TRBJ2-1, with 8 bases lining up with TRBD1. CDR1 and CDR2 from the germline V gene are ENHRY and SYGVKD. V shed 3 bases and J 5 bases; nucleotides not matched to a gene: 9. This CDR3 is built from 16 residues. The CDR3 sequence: CAISDTRTGLNNEQFF. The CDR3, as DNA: TGTGCCATCAGTGATACTAGGACAGGGCTAAACAATGAGCAGTTCTTC.

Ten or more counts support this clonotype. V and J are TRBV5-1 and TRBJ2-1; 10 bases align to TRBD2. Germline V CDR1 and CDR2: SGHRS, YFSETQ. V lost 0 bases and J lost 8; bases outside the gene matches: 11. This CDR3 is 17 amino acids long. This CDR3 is CASSLDNPAGGQDEQFF. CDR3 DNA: TGCGCCAGCAGCTTGGACAATCCAGCGGGGGGGCAGGATGAGCAGTTCTTC.

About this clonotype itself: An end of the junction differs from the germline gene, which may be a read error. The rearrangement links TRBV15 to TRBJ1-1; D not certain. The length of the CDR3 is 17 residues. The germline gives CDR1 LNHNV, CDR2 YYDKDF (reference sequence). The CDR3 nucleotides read TGTGCCACCAGCGGAGATCAAGACACATCCTTGAACACTGAAGCTTTCTTT. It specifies CATSGDQDTSLNTEAFF.

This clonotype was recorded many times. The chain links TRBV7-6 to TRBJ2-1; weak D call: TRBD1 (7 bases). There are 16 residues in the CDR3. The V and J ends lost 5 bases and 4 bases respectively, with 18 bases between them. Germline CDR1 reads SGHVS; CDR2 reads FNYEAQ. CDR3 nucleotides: TGTGCCAGCAGCCGTACTCAGGGGGGCTTTTACAATGAGCAGTTCTTC. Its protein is CASSRTQGGFYNEQFF.

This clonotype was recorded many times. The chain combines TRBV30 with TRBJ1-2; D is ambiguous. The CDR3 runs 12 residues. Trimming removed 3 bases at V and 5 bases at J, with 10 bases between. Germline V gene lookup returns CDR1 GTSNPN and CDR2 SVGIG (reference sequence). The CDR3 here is CAWRRGMYGYTF. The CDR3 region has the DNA TGTGCCTGGAGGCGTGGGATGTATGGCTACACCTTC.

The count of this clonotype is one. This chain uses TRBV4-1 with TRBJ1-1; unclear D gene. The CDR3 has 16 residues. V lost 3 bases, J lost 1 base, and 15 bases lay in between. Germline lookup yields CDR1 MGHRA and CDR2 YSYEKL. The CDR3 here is CASSHTNSRANTEAFF. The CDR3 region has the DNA TGCGCCAGCAGCCACACCAACAGTCGAGCGAACACTGAAGCTTTCTTT.

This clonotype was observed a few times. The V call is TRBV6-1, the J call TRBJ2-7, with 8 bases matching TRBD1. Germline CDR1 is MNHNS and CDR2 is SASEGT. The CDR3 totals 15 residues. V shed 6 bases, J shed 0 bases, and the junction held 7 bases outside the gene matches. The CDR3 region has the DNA TGTGCCAGCAGCAAATGGGACAGGAGCTCCTACGAGCAGTACTTC. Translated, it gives CASSKWDRSSYEQYF.

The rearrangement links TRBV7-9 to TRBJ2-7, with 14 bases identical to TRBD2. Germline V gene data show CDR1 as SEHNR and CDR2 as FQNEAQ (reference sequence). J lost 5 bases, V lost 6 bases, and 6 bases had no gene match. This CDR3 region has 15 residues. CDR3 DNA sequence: TGTGCCAGCAGGTCGACTAGCGGGGGGGCCCACGAGCAGTACTTC. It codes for CASRSTSGGAHEQYF.

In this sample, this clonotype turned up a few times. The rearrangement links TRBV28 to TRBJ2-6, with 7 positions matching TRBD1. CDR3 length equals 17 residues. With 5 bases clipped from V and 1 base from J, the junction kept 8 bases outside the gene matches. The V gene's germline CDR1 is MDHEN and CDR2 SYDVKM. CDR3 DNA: TGTGCCAGCAGTCGACAGGGATATTCGTCTGGGGCCAACGTCCTGACTTTC. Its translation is CASSRQGYSSGANVLTF.

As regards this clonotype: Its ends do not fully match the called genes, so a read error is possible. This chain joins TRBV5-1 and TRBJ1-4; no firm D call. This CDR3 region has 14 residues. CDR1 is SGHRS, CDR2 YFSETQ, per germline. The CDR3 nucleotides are TGCGCCAGCAGCCCTGACACTTCTAATGGAAAACTGTTTTTT. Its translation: CASSPDTSNGKLFF.

The CDR3 bases are TGTGCCAGCAGCTTTGGCGGGGCTGAGCAGTTCTTC. Protein: CASSFGGAEQFF. This sequence joins TRBV7-2 and TRBJ2-1; a weak D match, TRBD2 (6 bases). This CDR3 comprises 12 residues. Trimming left V 3 bases short and J 9 bases short, with 9 bases between. Germline V CDR1 and CDR2: SGHTA, FQGNSA. Full variable domain (outside the CDR3, taken from reference TRBV7-2 and TRBJ2-1): GAGVSQSPSNKVTEKGKDVELRCDPISGHTALYWYRQSLGQGLEFLIYFQGNSAPDKSGLPSDRFSAERTGGSVSTLTIQRTQQEDSAVYLCASSFGGAEQFFGPGTRLTVL.

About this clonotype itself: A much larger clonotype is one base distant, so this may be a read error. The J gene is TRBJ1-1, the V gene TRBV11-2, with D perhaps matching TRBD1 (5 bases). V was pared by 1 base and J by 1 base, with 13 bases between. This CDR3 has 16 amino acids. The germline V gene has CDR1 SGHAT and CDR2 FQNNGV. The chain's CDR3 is CASSLGNRLANTEAFF. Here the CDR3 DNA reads TGTGCCAGCAGCTTAGGAAACAGGCTCGCGAACACTGAAGCTTTCTTT. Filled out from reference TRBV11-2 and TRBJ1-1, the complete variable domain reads EAGVAQSPRYKIIEKRQSVAFWCNPISGHATLYWYQQILGQGPKLLIQFQNNGVVDDSQLPKDRFSAERLKGVDSTLKIQPAKLEDSAVYLCASSLGNRLANTEAFFGQGTRLTVV.

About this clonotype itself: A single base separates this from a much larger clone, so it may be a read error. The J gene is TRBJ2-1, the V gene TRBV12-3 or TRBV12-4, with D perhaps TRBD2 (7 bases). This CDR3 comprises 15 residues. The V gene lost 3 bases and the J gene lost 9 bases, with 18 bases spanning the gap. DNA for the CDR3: TGTGCCAGCAGTTTGGTCGGGGAGGGGGTTTTTGAGCAGTTCTTC. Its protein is CASSLVGEGVFEQFF.

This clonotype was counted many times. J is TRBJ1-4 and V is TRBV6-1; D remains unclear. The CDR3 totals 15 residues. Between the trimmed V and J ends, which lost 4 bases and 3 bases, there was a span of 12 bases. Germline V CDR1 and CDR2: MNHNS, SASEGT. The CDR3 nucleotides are TGTGCCAGCAGTGGGGGATACGTGTCTAATGAAAAACTGTTTTTT. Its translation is CASSGGYVSNEKLFF.

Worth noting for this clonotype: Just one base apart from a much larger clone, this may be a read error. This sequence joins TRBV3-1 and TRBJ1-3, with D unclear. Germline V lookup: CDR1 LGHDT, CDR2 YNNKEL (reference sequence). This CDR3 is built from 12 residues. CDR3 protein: CASSQLGSTIYF. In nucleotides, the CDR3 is TGTGCCAGCAGCCAACTCGGAAGCACCATATATTTT.

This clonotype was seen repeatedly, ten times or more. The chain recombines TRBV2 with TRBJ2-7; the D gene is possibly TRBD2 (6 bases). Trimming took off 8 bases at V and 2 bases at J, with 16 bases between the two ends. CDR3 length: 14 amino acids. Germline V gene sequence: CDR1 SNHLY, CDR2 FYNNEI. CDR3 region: CASGFGTVTYEQYF. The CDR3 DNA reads TGTGCCAGCGGTTTCGGGACTGTCACCTACGAGCAGTACTTC.

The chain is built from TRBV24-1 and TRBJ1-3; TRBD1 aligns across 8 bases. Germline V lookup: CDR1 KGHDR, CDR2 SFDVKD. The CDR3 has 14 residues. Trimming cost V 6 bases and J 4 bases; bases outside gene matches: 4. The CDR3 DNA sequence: TGTGCCACCAGTACCGGGACAGGAGGAAACACCATATATTTT. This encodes CATSTGTGGNTIYF.

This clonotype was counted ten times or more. CDR3 sequence: CASSQDGDRERQYF. The CDR3 DNA reads TGCGCCAGCAGCCAAGATGGGGACAGGGAAAGGCAGTACTTC. The rearrangement links TRBV4-1 to TRBJ2-7; 9 bases are a match to TRBD1. This CDR3 region has 14 residues. CDR1 and CDR2 (germline): MGHRA, YSYEKL. The ends lost 0 bases at V and 9 bases at J; junction bases unmatched: 6.

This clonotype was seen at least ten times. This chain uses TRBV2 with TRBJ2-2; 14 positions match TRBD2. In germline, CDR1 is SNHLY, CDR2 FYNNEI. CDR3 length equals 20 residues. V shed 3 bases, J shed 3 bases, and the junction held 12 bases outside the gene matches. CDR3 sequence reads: CASSDPLGTSGRKYTGELFF. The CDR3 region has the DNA TGTGCCAGCAGTGACCCATTAGGGACTAGCGGGAGAAAATACACCGGGGAGCTGTTTTTT.

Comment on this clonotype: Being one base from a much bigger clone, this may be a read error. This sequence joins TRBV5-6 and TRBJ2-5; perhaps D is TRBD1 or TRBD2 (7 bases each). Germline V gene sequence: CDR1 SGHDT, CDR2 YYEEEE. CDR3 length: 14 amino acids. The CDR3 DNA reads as TGTGCCGGCAGCAGCGGGACAGTCGGGGAGACCCAGTACTTC. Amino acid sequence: CAGSSGTVGETQYF.

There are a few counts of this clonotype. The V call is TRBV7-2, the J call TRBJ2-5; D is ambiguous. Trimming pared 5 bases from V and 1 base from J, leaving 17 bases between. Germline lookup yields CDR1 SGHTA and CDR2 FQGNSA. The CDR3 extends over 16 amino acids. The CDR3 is CASSPLGRHSQETQYF. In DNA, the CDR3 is TGTGCCAGCAGCCCCCTTGGTCGTCACTCCCAAGAGACCCAGTACTTC.

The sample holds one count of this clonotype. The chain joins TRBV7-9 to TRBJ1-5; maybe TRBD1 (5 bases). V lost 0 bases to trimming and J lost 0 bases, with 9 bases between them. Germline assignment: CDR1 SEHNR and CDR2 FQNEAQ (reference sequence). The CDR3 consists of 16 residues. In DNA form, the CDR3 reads TGTGCCAGCAGCTTAGCCACAGGTCATAGCAATCAGCCCCAGCATTTT. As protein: CASSLATGHSNQPQHF.

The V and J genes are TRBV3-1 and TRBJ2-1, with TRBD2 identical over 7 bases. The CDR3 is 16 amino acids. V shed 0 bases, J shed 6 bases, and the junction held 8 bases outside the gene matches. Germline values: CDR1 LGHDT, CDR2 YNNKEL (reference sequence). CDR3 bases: TGTGCCAGCAGCCAAGAGGCACCCACTAGCGTCAATGAGCAGTTCTTC. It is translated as CASSQEAPTSVNEQFF.

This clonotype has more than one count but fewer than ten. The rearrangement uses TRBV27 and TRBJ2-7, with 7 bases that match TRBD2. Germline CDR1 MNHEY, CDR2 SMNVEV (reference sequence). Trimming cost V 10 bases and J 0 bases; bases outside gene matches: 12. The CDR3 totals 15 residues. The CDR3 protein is CATPPAGETSYEQYF. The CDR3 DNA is TGTGCCACCCCACCGGCGGGGGAGACCTCCTACGAGCAGTACTTC.

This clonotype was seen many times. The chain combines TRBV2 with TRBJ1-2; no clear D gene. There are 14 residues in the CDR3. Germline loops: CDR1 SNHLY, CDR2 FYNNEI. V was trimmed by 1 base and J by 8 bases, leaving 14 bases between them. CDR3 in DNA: TGTGCCAGCAGTGAAGACCTTGAGTCCGGAGGCTACACCTTC. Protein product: CASSEDLESGGYTF.

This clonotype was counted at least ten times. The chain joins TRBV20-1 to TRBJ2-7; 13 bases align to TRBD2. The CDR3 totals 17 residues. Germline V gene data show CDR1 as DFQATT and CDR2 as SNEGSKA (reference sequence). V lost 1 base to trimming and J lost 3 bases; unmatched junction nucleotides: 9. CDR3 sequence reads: CSARAPGTSGAFYEQYF. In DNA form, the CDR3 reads TGCAGTGCTAGAGCCCCCGGGACTAGCGGGGCATTCTACGAGCAGTACTTC.